This TCR beta chain originates from a study of blood T cell repertoires in COVID-19. Study as a whole: Specimens from acute and convalescent COVID-19 originated in the United States, Italy and Spain.

Germline CDR1 KGHDR, CDR2 SFDVKD. This CDR3 region has 12 residues. The V gene end was trimmed by 6 bases and the J gene end by 8 bases; junction bases not matched to a gene: 3. As originally analysed: Counts of nucleated cells, estimated from reference gene primer amplification, were obtained. Assay used: immunoSEQ multiplex PCR; TCRdb lists only in-frame clones, some missing. The V and J calls and clone size were taken over from that table, and D and trimming were inferred from the DNA. Altogether 35,000 or so clones are present, 75% to 85% being singletons, with the ten largest covering about 44%.

V and J are TRBV24-1 and TRBJ2-1; 7 nucleotides align to TRBD1. Input material: peripheral blood. The TCR originated in a human donor in a cohort sampled during active or convalescent COVID-19. The donor label of this sample is uncertain. The CDR3, as DNA: TGTGCCACCAGTAAGGGGGCGGATGAGCAGTTCTTC. Its translation is CATSKGADEQFF.